One sample yielded the 26 T cell receptor beta chains listed below, sequenced in a study of identical twins. From the 5' RACE reads, TCRdb called clonotypes with MiXCR, one entry per CDR3 protein. The sample includes 400,000 to 650,000 distinct CDR3 sequences, about 20% of them seen just once. In addition, the sample was reused for a study of T cells expressing NK-cell markers.

Sequencing was performed on CD4+ T cells sorted from blood. The receptor source for this set is a young woman in good health.

This chain uses TRBV11-2 with TRBJ1-4; no reliable D call. Germline V CDR1 and CDR2: SGHAT, FQNNGV. The CDR3 length is 16 residues. The V gene lost 4 bases and the J gene lost 0 bases, with 12 bases spanning the gap. DNA for the CDR3: TGTGCCAGCAGCTCCTACAGATCTTCAACTAATGAAAAACTGTTTTTT. Translated: CASSSYRSSTNEKLFF.

This clonotype was counted between two and nine times. This chain links TRBV12-3 or TRBV12-4 with TRBJ1-2; D is uncertain. Trimming pared 0 bases from V and 3 bases from J, leaving 11 bases between. The CDR3 loop spans 15 amino acids. CDR3 sequence reads: CASSLALGGHYGYTF. The CDR3 DNA follows: TGTGCCAGCAGTTTAGCGCTGGGCGGCCACTATGGCTACACCTTC.

V gene TRBV5-6 combines with J gene TRBJ2-1; TRBD2 might be the D (6 bases). The germline V gene encodes CDR1 SGHDT and CDR2 YYEEEE. The CDR3 length is 16 residues. Trimming stripped 5 bases from V and 3 bases from J, with 18 bases between. The CDR3 bases are TGTGCCAGCAGTTTCATTGGGACTGTCGACTACAATGAGCAGTTCTTC. It yields the protein CASSFIGTVDYNEQFF.

This rearrangement joins TRBV7-2 to TRBJ2-2; D is unclear. The V and J ends lost 6 bases and 4 bases respectively, with 6 bases between them. The germline V gene has CDR1 SGHTA and CDR2 FQGNSA. The CDR3 sequence is 12 residues long. Written as DNA, the CDR3 is TGTGCCAGCAGATACCCCACCGGGGAGCTGTTTTTT. This sequence encodes CASRYPTGELFF.

This clonotype came up many times. The V and J genes are TRBV29-1 and TRBJ2-3, with unresolved D. Trimming left V 0 bases short and J 4 bases short, with 14 bases between. The CDR3 contains 15 residues. Germline V gives CDR1 SQVTM, CDR2 ANQGSEA. CDR3 sequence: CSVEDQRLKADTQYF. For the CDR3, the DNA is TGCAGCGTTGAAGATCAGAGACTCAAGGCAGATACGCAGTATTTT.

This clonotype was counted between two and nine times. The chain combines TRBV4-3 with TRBJ2-5, with 11 bases lining up with TRBD2. Germline V CDR1 and CDR2: LGHNA, YSLEER. After removal of 1 base from V and 4 bases from J, the junction contained 5 bases not matched to a gene. The CDR3 has 16 amino acids. CDR3 residues: CASSQGATSGRETQYF. The CDR3 region has the DNA TGCGCCAGCAGCCAAGGGGCCACTAGCGGGAGAGAGACCCAGTACTTC.

The V gene is TRBV20-1, the J gene TRBJ2-1; TRBD2 aligns across 7 bases. V lost 8 bases, J lost 0 bases, and 7 bases stayed unmatched. In germline, CDR1 is DFQATT, CDR2 SNEGSKA (reference sequence). The CDR3 spans 14 residues. The CDR3 sequence is CSSSTSASYNEQFF. In nucleotides, the CDR3 is TGCAGTTCCAGCACTAGCGCCTCCTACAATGAGCAGTTCTTC.

The V and J genes are TRBV19 and TRBJ1-1; no clear D. This CDR3 is 14 amino acids long. CDR1 and CDR2 from the germline V gene are LNHDA and SQIVND (reference sequence). Trimming took off 5 bases at V and 6 bases at J, with 16 bases between the two ends. The CDR3 here is CASSPLGTGSEAFF. CDR3 sequence (DNA): TGTGCCAGTAGTCCCCTGGGCACGGGATCTGAAGCTTTCTTT.

This clonotype showed up just a few times. The chain uses TRBV3-1 and TRBJ2-7; either TRBD1 or TRBD2 may fit D (6 bases each). Germline CDR1 and CDR2: LGHDT and YNNKEL (reference sequence). V lost 4 bases, J lost 1 base, and 14 bases lay in between. This CDR3 region has 15 residues. CDR3 amino acids: CASSRGARTSYEQYF. DNA of the CDR3: TGTGCCAGCAGCCGGGGGGCGAGGACTTCCTACGAGCAGTACTTC.

A few counts support this clonotype. The chain employs TRBV5-6 and TRBJ2-2, with TRBD1 identical over 9 bases. Trimming cost V 4 bases and J 3 bases; bases outside gene matches: 4. The CDR3 has 15 residues. Germline V lookup: CDR1 SGHDT, CDR2 YYEEEE. CDR3 amino acids: CASSEQGAHTGELFF. CDR3 in DNA: TGTGCCAGCAGCGAACAGGGGGCGCACACCGGGGAGCTGTTTTTT.

This clonotype has more than one count but fewer than ten. The chain couples TRBV20-1 to TRBJ2-3; D possibly corresponds to TRBD2 (6 bases). The CDR3 covers 13 residues. V lost 3 bases and J 8 bases, leaving 15 bases between the germline ends. Germline CDR1 is DFQATT and CDR2 is SNEGSKA (reference sequence). DNA of the CDR3: TGCAGTGCTAGGGAAACTCGGAGGGGTACGCAGTATTTT. It translates to CSARETRRGTQYF.

This clonotype has just a few counts. This CDR3 is CASSRLAGPTDTQYF. The DNA for the CDR3 is TGTGCCAGCAGCCGTTTAGCGGGCCCCACAGATACGCAGTATTTT. The chain employs TRBV3-1 and TRBJ2-3; 7 nucleotides match TRBD2. Germline CDR1 and CDR2: LGHDT and YNNKEL (reference sequence). The CDR3 covers 15 residues. V was clipped by 4 bases and J by 2 bases; unmatched bases: 6.

This clonotype was counted a few times. This chain links TRBV29-1 with TRBJ1-2; D may be TRBD1 (6 bases). Germline CDR1 and CDR2: SQVTM and ANQGSEA. CDR3 length: 11 amino acids. Trimming pared 6 bases from V and 10 bases from J, leaving 15 bases between. The CDR3 is CSVQDPGVYTF. CDR3 coding DNA: TGCAGCGTCCAGGACCCAGGGGTCTACACCTTC.

This clonotype was picked up a small number of times. The CDR3 DNA reads TGCAGCGTTGAAGAACCAGTCGCCTACGAGCAGTACTTC. Translating it yields CSVEEPVAYEQYF. The V and J genes are TRBV29-1 and TRBJ2-7; D unresolved. Germline lookup yields CDR1 SQVTM and CDR2 ANQGSEA. V lost 0 bases, J lost 2 bases, and 8 bases lay in between. CDR3 size: 13 residues.

This clonotype was seen a handful of times. CDR3 sequence: CSAIFGPKNQPQHF. The DNA of the CDR3 is TGCAGTGCTATATTCGGACCGAAAAATCAGCCCCAGCATTTT. The rearrangement uses TRBV20-1 and TRBJ1-5, with no clear D. Looked up from germline, CDR1 is DFQATT and CDR2 is SNEGSKA (reference sequence). Trimming shortened V by 4 bases and J by 4 bases, and 14 bases separated the two germline ends. CDR3 length equals 14 residues.

The rearrangement uses TRBV10-3 and TRBJ2-1, with 12 bases aligning to TRBD1. Losses at the gene ends were 5 bases for V and 8 bases for J; bases not matched to a gene: 7. There are 15 residues in the CDR3. From germline, CDR1 is ENHRY and CDR2 SYGVKD. The DNA of the CDR3 is TGTGCCATCAGTAAAGGGACAGGGGGCATCTATGAGCAGTTCTTC. This gives the protein CAISKGTGGIYEQFF.

This chain's CDR3 is CSADRLAGAPDTQYF. CDR3 coding DNA: TGCAGTGCCGATAGACTAGCGGGAGCCCCAGATACGCAGTATTTT. The chain couples TRBV20-1 to TRBJ2-3; the match to TRBD2 covers 12 bases. The V gene end was trimmed by 6 bases and the J gene end by 4 bases; junction bases not matched to a gene: 8. CDR3 length: 15 residues. Germline assignment: CDR1 DFQATT and CDR2 SNEGSKA (reference sequence).

This clonotype was seen repeatedly, ten times or more. The J gene is TRBJ1-2, the V gene TRBV5-1; 7 bases are a match to TRBD1. The CDR3 contains 13 residues. The J segment lost 6 bases and the V segment lost 3 bases, leaving 5 bases of the junction unmatched. CDR1 and CDR2 (germline): SGHRS, YFSETQ. The CDR3 nucleotides are TGCGCCAGCAGCTCGGGACAGCGGAATGGCTACACCTTC. Translated, it gives CASSSGQRNGYTF.

The chain joins TRBV5-1 to TRBJ2-1, with TRBD2 identical over 8 bases. Germline lookup yields CDR1 SGHRS and CDR2 YFSETQ. The ends lost 4 bases at V and 5 bases at J; junction bases unmatched: 11. This CDR3 contains 16 residues. The CDR3 loop is CASSLYSGTTNNEQFF. CDR3 coding DNA: TGCGCCAGCAGCCTTTATAGCGGGACAACTAACAATGAGCAGTTCTTC.

Ten or more counts support this clonotype. A read error may produce the germline difference seen at one junction end. The chain links TRBV29-1 to TRBJ2-7, with a weak D call TRBD2 (5 bases). CDR1 and CDR2 (germline): SQVTM, ANQGSEA. The length of the CDR3 is 12 residues. Here the CDR3 reads CSVAGISHEQYF. The CDR3 bases are TGCAGCGTTGCGGGAATCTCCCACGAGCAGTACTTC.

This clonotype was observed a few times. The rearrangement joins TRBV20-1 to TRBJ2-7; either TRBD1 or TRBD2 may supply D (5 bases each). V gave up 5 bases and J gave up 3 bases, with 11 bases separating them. The CDR3 is 12 residues long. The germline gives CDR1 DFQATT, CDR2 SNEGSKA (reference sequence). Written as DNA, the CDR3 is TGCAGTGCTCTGAGGGGCGGCTACGAGCAGTACTTC. Amino acid sequence: CSALRGGYEQYF.

This clonotype was detected a few times. The chain combines TRBV5-1 with TRBJ2-5, with 9 bases matching TRBD2. The CDR3 sequence is 14 residues long. The junction had 2 bases not matched to a gene; V was cut back by 4 bases and J by 1 base. The germline CDR1 and CDR2 sequences are SGHRS and YFSETQ. The CDR3 spells CASSRLAAQETQYF. Here the CDR3 DNA reads TGCGCCAGCAGCCGACTAGCGGCCCAAGAGACCCAGTACTTC.

The rearrangement joins TRBV20-1 to TRBJ2-1; TRBD2 matches 10 bases. This CDR3 is built from 17 residues. Germline V lookup: CDR1 DFQATT, CDR2 SNEGSKA (reference sequence). V lost 1 base to trimming and J lost 0 bases; unmatched junction nucleotides: 6. This CDR3 reads CSARVASGSRSYNEQFF. The DNA for the CDR3 is TGCAGTGCTAGAGTTGCTAGCGGGAGTCGCTCCTACAATGAGCAGTTCTTC.

The rearrangement joins TRBV6-2 or TRBV6-3 to TRBJ2-3, with 7 bases identical to TRBD1. Germline lookup yields CDR1 MNHEY and CDR2 SVGEGT. The CDR3 extends over 16 amino acids. Trimming cost V 2 bases and J 2 bases; bases outside gene matches: 7. DNA of the CDR3: TGTGCCAGCAGTTACGGGACAGTGTCTTTCACAGATACGCAGTATTTT. It is translated as CASSYGTVSFTDTQYF.

This clonotype turned up a few times. The chain joins TRBV4-3 to TRBJ2-7; no definite D call. The CDR3 runs to 14 residues. V was trimmed by 4 bases and J by 1 base, leaving 11 bases between them. CDR1 and CDR2 from the germline V gene are LGHNA and YSLEER. The CDR3 DNA sequence: TGCGCCAGCAGCCCGACATTGGGGTCCTACGAGCAGTACTTC. The encoded protein is CASSPTLGSYEQYF.

The chain's CDR3 is CASSYPRGGGTDTQYF. For the CDR3, the DNA is TGCGCCAGCAGCTACCCAAGGGGGGGCGGCACAGATACGCAGTATTTT. The rearrangement links TRBV5-1 to TRBJ2-3; D might be TRBD2 (7 bases). The length of the CDR3 is 16 residues. CDR1 SGHRS and CDR2 YFSETQ come from the germline V gene. V lost 3 bases to trimming and J lost 1 base, with 15 bases between them.